This TCR beta chain is from a study of T cells in Graves' hyperthyroidism and ophthalmopathy. Trimming removed 4 bases from V and 2 bases from J, with 6 bases in between. This CDR3 has 13 amino acids. From germline, CDR1 is SQVTM and CDR2 ANQGSEA. Amplification yielded TCR beta CDR3 regions, with RNA transcripts as the source. The TCR CDR3 was amplified in a first-round RT-PCR using the HTBI primer set. TCRdb reanalysed the multiplex PCR reads using MiXCR and keeps one entry per CDR3 protein. The data hold a few hundred thousand distinct CDR3 sequences, with approximately 16% observed a single time. This sample holds PBMCs from approximately 9 ml fresh peripheral blood.

V and J are TRBV29-1 and TRBJ2-6; D not certain. Sequenced material: blood. This clonotype was obtained from a woman in her thirties or forties with Graves' ophthalmopathy. The CDR3 DNA sequence: TGCAGCGTTGCCGAGACTGGGGCCAACGTCCTGACTTTC. It translates to CSVAETGANVLTF.